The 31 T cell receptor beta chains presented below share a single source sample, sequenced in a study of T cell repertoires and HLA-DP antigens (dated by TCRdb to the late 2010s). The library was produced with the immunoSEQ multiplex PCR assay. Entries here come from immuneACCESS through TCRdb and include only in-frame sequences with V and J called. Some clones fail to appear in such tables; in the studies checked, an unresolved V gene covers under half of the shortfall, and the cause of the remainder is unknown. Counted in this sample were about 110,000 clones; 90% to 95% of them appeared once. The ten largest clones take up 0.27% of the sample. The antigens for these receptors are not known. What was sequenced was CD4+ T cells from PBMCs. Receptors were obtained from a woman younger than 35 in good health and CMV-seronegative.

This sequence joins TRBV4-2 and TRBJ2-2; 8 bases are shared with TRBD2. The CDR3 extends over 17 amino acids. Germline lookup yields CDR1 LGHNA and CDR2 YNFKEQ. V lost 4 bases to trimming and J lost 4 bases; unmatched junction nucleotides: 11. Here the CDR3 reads CASSPLGRGAATGELFF. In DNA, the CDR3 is TGTGCCAGCAGCCCACTCGGGCGGGGGGCGGCCACCGGGGAGCTGTTTTTT.

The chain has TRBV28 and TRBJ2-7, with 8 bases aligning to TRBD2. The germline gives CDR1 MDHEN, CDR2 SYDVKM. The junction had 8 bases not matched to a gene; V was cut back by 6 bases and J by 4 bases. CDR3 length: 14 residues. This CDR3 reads CASSSGTRRYEQYV. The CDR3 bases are TGTGCCAGCAGCTCCGGGACTAGACGATACGAGCAGTACGTC.

The DNA of the CDR3 is TGCGCCAGCAGTCTCCCTGGACAGCTAAGCACAGATACGCAGTATTTT. Translation gives CASSLPGQLSTDTQYF. The gene calls are TRBV23-1 and TRBJ2-3, with a possible D match to TRBD1 (6 bases). TRBV23-1 is treated as an ORF (open reading frame) with a function not yet certain. With 4 bases removed from V and 0 bases from J, the gap between germline ends came to 14 bases. This CDR3 has 16 residues.

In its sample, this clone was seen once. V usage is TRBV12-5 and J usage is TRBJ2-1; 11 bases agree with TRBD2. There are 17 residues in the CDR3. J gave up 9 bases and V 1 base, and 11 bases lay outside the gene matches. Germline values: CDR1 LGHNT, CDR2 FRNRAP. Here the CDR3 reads CASGLDLTSGSGGEQFF. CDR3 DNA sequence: TGTGCTAGTGGTTTGGACCTCACTAGCGGGAGTGGCGGTGAGCAGTTCTTC.

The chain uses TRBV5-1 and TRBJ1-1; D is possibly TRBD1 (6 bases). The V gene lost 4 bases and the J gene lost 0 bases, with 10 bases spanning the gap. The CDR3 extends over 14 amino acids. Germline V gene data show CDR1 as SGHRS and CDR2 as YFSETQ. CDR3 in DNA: TGCGCCAGCAGCCCCGGGACACTGAACACTGAAGCTTTCTTT. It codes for CASSPGTLNTEAFF. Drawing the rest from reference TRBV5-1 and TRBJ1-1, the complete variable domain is KAGVTQTPRYLIKTRGQQVTLSCSPISGHRSVSWYQQTPGQGLQFLFEYFSETQRNKGNFPGRFSGRQFSNSRSEMNVSTLELGDSALYLCASSPGTLNTEAFFGQGTRLTVV.

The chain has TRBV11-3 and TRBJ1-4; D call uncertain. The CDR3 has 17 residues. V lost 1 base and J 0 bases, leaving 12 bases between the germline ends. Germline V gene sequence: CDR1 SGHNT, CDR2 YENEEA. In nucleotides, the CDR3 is TGTGCCAGCAGCTTAGGCCTCGACCGTGCAACTAATGAAAAACTGTTTTTT. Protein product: CASSLGLDRATNEKLFF.

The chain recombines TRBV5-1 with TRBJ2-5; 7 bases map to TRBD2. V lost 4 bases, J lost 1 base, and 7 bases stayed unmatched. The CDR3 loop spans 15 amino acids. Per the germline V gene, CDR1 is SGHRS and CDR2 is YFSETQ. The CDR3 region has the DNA TGCGCCAGCAGCCGCCGCGGGAGCGGCCAAGAGACCCAGTACTTC. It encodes CASSRRGSGQETQYF.

The CDR3 reads CASSFQGRSEAFF. CDR3 bases: TGTGCCAGCAGCTTCCAGGGGCGGAGTGAAGCTTTCTTT. The J gene is TRBJ1-1, the V gene TRBV13, with D perhaps matching TRBD1 (6 bases). The CDR3 runs 13 residues. Looked up from germline, CDR1 is PRHDT and CDR2 is FYEKMQ (reference sequence). The V end was cut by 3 bases, the J end by 7 bases, with 12 bases between.

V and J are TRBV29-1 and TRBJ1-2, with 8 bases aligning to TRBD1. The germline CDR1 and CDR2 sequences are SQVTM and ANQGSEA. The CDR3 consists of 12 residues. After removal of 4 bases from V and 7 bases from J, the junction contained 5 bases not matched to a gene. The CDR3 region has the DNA TGCAGCGTTGTACAGGGGGATTTTGGCTACACCTTC. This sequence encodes CSVVQGDFGYTF.

The CDR3 DNA reads as TGTGCCAGCAGCCGGACAGGGTTCCCCGGGGAGCTGTTTTTT. It codes for CASSRTGFPGELFF. This chain links TRBV5-5 with TRBJ2-2, with 8 bases lining up with TRBD1. Germline CDR1 reads SGHKS; CDR2 reads YYEKEE (reference sequence). The CDR3 is made up of 14 amino acids. Unmatched junction bases numbered 5, after V lost 4 bases and J lost 6 bases.

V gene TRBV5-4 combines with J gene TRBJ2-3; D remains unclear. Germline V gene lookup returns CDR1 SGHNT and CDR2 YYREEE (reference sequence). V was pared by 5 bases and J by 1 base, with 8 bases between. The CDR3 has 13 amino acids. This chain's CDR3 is CASSHKGTDTQYF. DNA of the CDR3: TGTGCCAGCAGTCACAAGGGCACAGATACGCAGTATTTT.

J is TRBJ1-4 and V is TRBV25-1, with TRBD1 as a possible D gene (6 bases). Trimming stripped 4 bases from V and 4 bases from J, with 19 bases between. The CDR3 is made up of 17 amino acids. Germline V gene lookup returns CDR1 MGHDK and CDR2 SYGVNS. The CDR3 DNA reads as TGTGCCAGCAGTGGAACACAGGGAGCGGGGTTTAATGAAAAACTGTTTTTT. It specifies CASSGTQGAGFNEKLFF.

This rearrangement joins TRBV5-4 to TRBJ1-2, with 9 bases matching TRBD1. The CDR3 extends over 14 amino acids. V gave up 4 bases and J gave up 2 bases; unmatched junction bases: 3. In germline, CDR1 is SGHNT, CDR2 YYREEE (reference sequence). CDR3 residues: CASSQGQGNYGYTF. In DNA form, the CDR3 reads TGTGCCAGCAGCCAAGGACAGGGGAACTATGGCTACACCTTC.

The CDR3 here is CASSPGQGRGETQYF. CDR3 nucleotide sequence: TGTGCCAGCAGCCCGGGACAGGGTAGAGGAGAGACCCAGTACTTC. This chain joins TRBV28 and TRBJ2-5; 9 bases map to TRBD1. J lost 4 bases, V lost 6 bases, and 9 bases had no gene match. This CDR3 has 15 residues. Germline values: CDR1 MDHEN, CDR2 SYDVKM.

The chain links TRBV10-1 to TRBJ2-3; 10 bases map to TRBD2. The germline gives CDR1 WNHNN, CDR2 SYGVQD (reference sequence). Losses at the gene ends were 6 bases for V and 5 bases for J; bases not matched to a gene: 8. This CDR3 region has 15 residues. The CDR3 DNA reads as TGCGCCAGCAGCCCAGCGGGAGGGCCGATAGATACGCAGTATTTT. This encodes CASSPAGGPIDTQYF.

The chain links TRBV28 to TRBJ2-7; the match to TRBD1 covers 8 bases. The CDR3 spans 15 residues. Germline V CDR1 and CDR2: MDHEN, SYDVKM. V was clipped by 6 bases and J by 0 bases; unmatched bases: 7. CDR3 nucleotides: TGTGCCAGCAGGGAAAGGACAGGGCTCTCCTACGAGCAGTACTTC. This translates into CASRERTGLSYEQYF.

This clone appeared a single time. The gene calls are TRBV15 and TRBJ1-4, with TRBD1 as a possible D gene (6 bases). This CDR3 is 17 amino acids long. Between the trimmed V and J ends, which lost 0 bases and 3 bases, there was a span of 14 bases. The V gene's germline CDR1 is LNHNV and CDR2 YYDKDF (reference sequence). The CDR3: CATSRETGFAANEKLFF. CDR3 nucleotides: TGTGCCACCAGCAGAGAAACAGGGTTTGCGGCTAATGAAAAACTGTTTTTT.

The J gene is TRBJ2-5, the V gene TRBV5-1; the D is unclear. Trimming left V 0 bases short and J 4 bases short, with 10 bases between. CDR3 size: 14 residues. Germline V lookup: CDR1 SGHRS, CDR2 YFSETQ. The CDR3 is CASSLEAYRETQYF. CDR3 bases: TGCGCCAGCAGCTTGGAGGCTTATAGAGAGACCCAGTACTTC.

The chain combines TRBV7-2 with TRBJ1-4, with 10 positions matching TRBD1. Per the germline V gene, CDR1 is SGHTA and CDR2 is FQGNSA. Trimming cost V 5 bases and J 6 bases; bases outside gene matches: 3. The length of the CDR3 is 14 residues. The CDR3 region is CASSLGQGYEKLFF. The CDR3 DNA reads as TGTGCCAGCAGCCTGGGACAGGGGTATGAAAAACTGTTTTTT.

Here the CDR3 reads CASSQELASGDTQYF. The CDR3 coding sequence is TGCGCCAGCAGCCAAGAATTGGCTAGCGGGGATACGCAGTATTTT. This chain connects TRBV4-3 to TRBJ2-3; 8 bases are shared with TRBD2. The V segment lost 0 bases and the J segment 6 bases; nucleotides outside the gene matches: 5. This CDR3 region has 15 residues. Germline values: CDR1 LGHNA, CDR2 YSLEER.

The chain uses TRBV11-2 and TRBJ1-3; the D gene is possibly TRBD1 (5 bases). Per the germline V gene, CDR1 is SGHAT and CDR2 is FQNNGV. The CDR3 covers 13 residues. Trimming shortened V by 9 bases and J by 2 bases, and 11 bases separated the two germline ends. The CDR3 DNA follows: TGTGCCAGTGGGGCATCTACTGGAAACACCATATATTTT. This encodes CASGASTGNTIYF.

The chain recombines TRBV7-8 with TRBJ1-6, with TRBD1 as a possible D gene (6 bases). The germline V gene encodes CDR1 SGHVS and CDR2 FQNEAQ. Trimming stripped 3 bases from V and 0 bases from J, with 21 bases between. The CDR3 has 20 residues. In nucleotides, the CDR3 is TGTGCCAGCAGCTTCGTCGGCACGCCAGGACAGAGCTCCTATAATTCACCCCTCCACTTT. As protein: CASSFVGTPGQSSYNSPLHF.

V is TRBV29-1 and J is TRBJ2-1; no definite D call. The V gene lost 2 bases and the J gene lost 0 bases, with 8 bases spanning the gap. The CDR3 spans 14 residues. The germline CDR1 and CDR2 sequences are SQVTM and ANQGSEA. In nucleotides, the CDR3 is TGCAGCGTTGAAAGCCGGAGCTCCTACAATGAGCAGTTCTTC. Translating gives CSVESRSSYNEQFF.

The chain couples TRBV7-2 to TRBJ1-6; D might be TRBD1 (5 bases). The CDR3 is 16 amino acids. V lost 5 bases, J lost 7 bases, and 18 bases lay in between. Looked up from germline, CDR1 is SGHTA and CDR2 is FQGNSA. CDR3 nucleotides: TGTGCCAGCAGCCCCGGGGCCTCCCTCCAGAATTCACCCCTCCACTTT. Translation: CASSPGASLQNSPLHF.

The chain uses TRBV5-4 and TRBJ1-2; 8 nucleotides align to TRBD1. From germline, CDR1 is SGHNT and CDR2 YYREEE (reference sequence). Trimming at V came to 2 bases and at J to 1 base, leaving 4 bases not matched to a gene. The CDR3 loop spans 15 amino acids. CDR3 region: CASSFSDRVNYGYTF. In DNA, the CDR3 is TGTGCCAGCAGCTTCTCGGACAGGGTTAACTATGGCTACACCTTC.

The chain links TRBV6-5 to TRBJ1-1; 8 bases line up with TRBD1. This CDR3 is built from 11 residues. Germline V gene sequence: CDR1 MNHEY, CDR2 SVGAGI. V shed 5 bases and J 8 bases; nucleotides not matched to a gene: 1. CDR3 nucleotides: TGTGCCAGCAGTCAGGGGGCCGAAGCTTTCTTT. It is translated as CASSQGAEAFF.

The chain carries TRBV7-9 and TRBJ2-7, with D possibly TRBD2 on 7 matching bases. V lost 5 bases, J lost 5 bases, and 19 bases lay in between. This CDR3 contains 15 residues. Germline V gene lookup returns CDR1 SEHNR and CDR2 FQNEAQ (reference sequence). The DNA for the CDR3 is TGTGCCAGCAGCGCCAGAGGGGGGGTATTCCACGAGCAGTACTTC. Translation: CASSARGGVFHEQYF. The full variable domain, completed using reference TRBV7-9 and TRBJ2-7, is DTGVSQNPRHKITKRGQNVTFRCDPISEHNRLYWYRQTLGQGPEFLTYFQNEAQLEKSRLLSDRFSAERPKGSFSTLEIQRTEQGDSAMYLCASSARGGVFHEQYFGPGTRLTVT.

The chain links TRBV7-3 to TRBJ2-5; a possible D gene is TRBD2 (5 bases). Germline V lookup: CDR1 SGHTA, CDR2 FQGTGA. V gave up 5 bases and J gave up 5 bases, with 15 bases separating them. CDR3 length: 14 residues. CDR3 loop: CASSPGLKGETQYF. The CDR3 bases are TGTGCCAGCAGCCCCGGACTGAAAGGGGAGACCCAGTACTTC. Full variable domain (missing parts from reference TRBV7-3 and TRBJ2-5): GAGVSQTPSNKVTEKGKYVELRCDPISGHTALYWYRQSLGQGPEFLIYFQGTGAADDSGLPNDRFFAVRPEGSVSTLKIQRTERGDSAVYLCASSPGLKGETQYFGPGTRLLVL.

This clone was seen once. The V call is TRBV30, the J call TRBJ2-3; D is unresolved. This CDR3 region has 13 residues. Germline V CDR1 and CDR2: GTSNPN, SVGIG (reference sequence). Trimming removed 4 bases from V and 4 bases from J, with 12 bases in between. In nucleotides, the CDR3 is TGTGCCTGGACCCTGGGAAGCCCAGATACGCAGTATTTT. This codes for CAWTLGSPDTQYF.

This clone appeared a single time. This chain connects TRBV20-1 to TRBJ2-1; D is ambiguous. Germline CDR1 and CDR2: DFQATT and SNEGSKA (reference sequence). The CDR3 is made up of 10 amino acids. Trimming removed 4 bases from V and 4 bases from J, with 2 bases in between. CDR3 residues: CSAIYNEQFF. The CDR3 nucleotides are TGCAGTGCTATTTACAATGAGCAGTTCTTC.

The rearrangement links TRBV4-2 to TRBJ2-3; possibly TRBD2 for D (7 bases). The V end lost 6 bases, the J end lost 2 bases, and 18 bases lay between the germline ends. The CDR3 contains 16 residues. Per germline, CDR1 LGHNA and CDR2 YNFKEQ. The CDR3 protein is CASSPRGGAPTDTQYF. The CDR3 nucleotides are TGTGCCAGCAGTCCAAGGGGGGGGGCCCCCACAGATACGCAGTATTTT.